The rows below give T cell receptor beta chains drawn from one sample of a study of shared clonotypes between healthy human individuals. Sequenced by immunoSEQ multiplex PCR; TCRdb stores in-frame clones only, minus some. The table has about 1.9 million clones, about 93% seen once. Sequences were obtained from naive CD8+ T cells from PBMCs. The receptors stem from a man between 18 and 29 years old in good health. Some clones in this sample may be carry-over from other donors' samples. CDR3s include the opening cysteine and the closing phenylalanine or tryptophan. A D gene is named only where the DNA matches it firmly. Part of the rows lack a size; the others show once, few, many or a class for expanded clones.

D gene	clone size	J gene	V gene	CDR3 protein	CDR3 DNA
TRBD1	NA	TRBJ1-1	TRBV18	CASSRDRANTEAFF	TGTGCCAGCTCACGGGACAGGGCGAACACTGAAGCTTTCTTT
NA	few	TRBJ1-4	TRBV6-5	CASSYSTGEKLFF	TGTGCCAGCAGTTACTCGACGGGGGAAAAACTGTTTTTT
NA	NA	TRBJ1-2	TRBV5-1	CASSPTTGTPNYGYTF	TGCGCCAGCAGCCCCACGACCGGAACCCCTAACTATGGCTACACCTTC
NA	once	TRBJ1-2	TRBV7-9	CASNPEMGEALF	TGTGCCAGCAACCCAGAAATGGGGGAAGCTCTCTTC
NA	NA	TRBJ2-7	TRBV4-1	CASSQEDGISYEQYF	TGCGCCAGCAGCCAGGAAGACGGCATCTCCTACGAGCAGTACTTC
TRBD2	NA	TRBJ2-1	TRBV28	CAGTSGSRYNEQFF	TGTGCCGGAACGAGCGGGAGTAGGTACAATGAGCAGTTCTTC
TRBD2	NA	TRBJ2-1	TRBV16	CASSQLTSLISSYNEQFF	TGTGCCAGCAGCCAATTGACTAGCTTGATTAGCTCCTACAATGAGCAGTTCTTC
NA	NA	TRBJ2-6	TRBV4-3	CASSQEGTYSGANVLTF	TGCGCCAGCAGCCAAGAGGGGACTTATTCTGGGGCCAACGTCCTGACTTTC
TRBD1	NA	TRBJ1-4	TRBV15	CATSDRATNEKLFF	TGTGCCACCAGTGACAGGGCTACTAATGAAAAACTGTTTTTT
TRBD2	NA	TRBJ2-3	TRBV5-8	CASNAGGELSTDTQYF	TGTGCCAGCAACGCGGGAGGGGAGTTAAGCACAGATACGCAGTATTTT
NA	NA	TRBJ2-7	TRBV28	CASSAGGPYEQYF	TGTGCCAGCAGCGCCGGGGGACCCTACGAGCAGTACTTC
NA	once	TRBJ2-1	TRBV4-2	CASSQTWGSYNEQFF	TGTGCCAGCAGCCAGACTTGGGGCTCCTACAATGAGCAGTTCTTC
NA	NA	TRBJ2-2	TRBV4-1	CASSQRHRGGLAGELFF	TGCGCCAGCAGCCAACGGCACAGGGGGGGTTTAGCCGGGGAGCTGTTTTTT
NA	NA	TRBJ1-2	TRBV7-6	CASSPLIGGRTVDGYTF	TGTGCCAGCAGCCCACTTATAGGGGGGCGGACGGTGGATGGCTACACCTTC
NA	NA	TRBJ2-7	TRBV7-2	CASSPYGGGSYEQYF	TGTGCCAGCAGCCCCTATGGTGGGGGCTCCTACGAGCAGTACTTC
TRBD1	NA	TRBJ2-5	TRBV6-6	CASSRDRGQETQYF	TGTGCCAGCAGTCGGGACAGGGGGCAAGAGACCCAGTACTTC